The next 21 T cell receptor beta chains were all read from a single sample in a study of cytomegalovirus exposure and HLA in healthy donors. Profiling relied on immunoSEQ multiplex PCR, and the TCRdb table lists in-frame clones only, not all of them. In the table there are fewer than 250,000 clones, approximately 80% of which are singletons. The specimen was PBMCs. These receptor sequences come from a woman in her 30s in good health and CMV-seropositive.

The rearrangement uses TRBV27 and TRBJ2-3, with D possibly being TRBD2 (6 bases). CDR1 and CDR2 from the germline V gene are MNHEY and SMNVEV (reference sequence). There are 15 residues in the CDR3. The germline V and J ends were trimmed by 6 bases and 1 base, with 14 bases remaining between them. The CDR3 protein is CASSWMASGTDTQYF. In DNA, the CDR3 is TGTGCCAGCAGCTGGATGGCTAGCGGCACAGATACGCAGTATTTT.

This sequence joins TRBV7-6 and TRBJ2-2; the D gene could be TRBD1 or TRBD2 (6 bases each). The length of the CDR3 is 15 residues. V was pared by 5 bases and J by 5 bases, with 15 bases between. Germline V gene data show CDR1 as SGHVS and CDR2 as FNYEAQ. In DNA form, the CDR3 reads TGTGCCAGCAGCCCCCGACTAGGGGGAACCGGGGAGCTGTTTTTT. Amino acids: CASSPRLGGTGELFF.

This CDR3 is CASSPGEGNTEAFF. Written as DNA, the CDR3 is TGCGCCAGCAGCCCAGGGGAGGGGAACACTGAAGCTTTCTTT. The genes are TRBV5-1 and TRBJ1-1; a weak D match, TRBD1 (6 bases). The ends were cut back, 4 bases at V and 1 base at J, with 11 bases in the middle. Germline values: CDR1 SGHRS, CDR2 YFSETQ. This CDR3 comprises 14 residues. Drawing the rest from reference TRBV5-1 and TRBJ1-1, the complete variable domain is KAGVTQTPRYLIKTRGQQVTLSCSPISGHRSVSWYQQTPGQGLQFLFEYFSETQRNKGNFPGRFSGRQFSNSRSEMNVSTLELGDSALYLCASSPGEGNTEAFFGQGTRLTVV.

DNA for the CDR3: TGCGCCAGCAGCTCCGGGACAGGGTGGGAGACCCAGTACTTC. Protein sequence: CASSSGTGWETQYF. The chain uses TRBV5-1 and TRBJ2-5, with 9 bases fitting TRBD1. Germline V gene data show CDR1 as SGHRS and CDR2 as YFSETQ. The V segment lost 3 bases and the J segment 5 bases; nucleotides outside the gene matches: 5. The CDR3 contains 14 residues.

As DNA, the CDR3 is TGTGCCTGGAGTCCTAACACAGATACGCAGTATTTT. It translates to CAWSPNTDTQYF. This chain links TRBV30 with TRBJ2-3; D unresolved. The CDR3 sequence is 12 residues long. Trimming removed 2 bases from V and 2 bases from J, with 5 bases in between. Germline V gene sequence: CDR1 GTSNPN, CDR2 SVGIG (reference sequence).

The J gene is TRBJ2-7, the V gene TRBV10-3; D is perhaps TRBD1 (6 bases). Per germline, CDR1 ENHRY and CDR2 SYGVKD. This CDR3 is built from 15 residues. V was shortened by 6 bases and J by 0 bases, with 15 bases between the two germline ends. The CDR3 DNA reads TGTGCCATCAGGGACCGGGACACACTCTCCTACGAGCAGTACTTC. This encodes CAIRDRDTLSYEQYF.

The V gene is TRBV5-4, the J gene TRBJ2-2; the D call may be TRBD1 or TRBD2 (6 bases each). This CDR3 region has 14 residues. V gave up 0 bases and J gave up 8 bases, with 11 bases separating them. Germline CDR1 is SGHNT and CDR2 is YYREEE (reference sequence). CDR3 amino acids: CASSLVPGAGELFF. The CDR3 DNA sequence: TGTGCCAGCAGCTTGGTTCCGGGGGCTGGGGAGCTGTTTTTT.

In this sample, this clone turned up a few times. V and J are TRBV10-2 and TRBJ2-2, with TRBD1 identical over 7 bases. The CDR3 consists of 15 residues. V lost 8 bases to trimming and J lost 2 bases; unmatched junction nucleotides: 8. Germline V CDR1 and CDR2: WSHSY, SAAADI. The CDR3 reads CASSWTGDNTGELFF. For the CDR3, the DNA is TGCGCCAGCTCGTGGACAGGCGATAACACCGGGGAGCTGTTTTTT.

The chain employs TRBV9 and TRBJ2-1; a weak D match, TRBD2 (6 bases). The CDR3 has 15 residues. Trimming shortened V by 4 bases and J by 7 bases, and 18 bases separated the two germline ends. Germline V CDR1 and CDR2: SGDLS, YYNGEE. CDR3 bases: TGTGCCAGCAGCCGGGACTCTAACGCGGGAAATGAGCAGTTCTTC. Residues: CASSRDSNAGNEQFF.

The rearrangement joins TRBV11-2 to TRBJ2-1; tentatively, D is TRBD1 (6 bases). The CDR3 length is 15 residues. With 5 bases removed from V and 4 bases from J, the gap between germline ends came to 15 bases. Germline CDR1 SGHAT, CDR2 FQNNGV. The CDR3 DNA reads TGTGCCAGCAGCCCACAGGGTAGTTGGTACAATGAGCAGTTCTTC. It specifies CASSPQGSWYNEQFF.

A note on this clone: The same CDR3 arises from other DNA sequences in this sample as well. This chain uses TRBV9 with TRBJ2-7; weak D call: TRBD1 (6 bases). Germline CDR1 is SGDLS and CDR2 is YYNGEE. The CDR3 extends over 13 amino acids. Trimming cost V 0 bases and J 4 bases, with 8 bases left between them. CDR3 in amino acids: CASSVAGAYEQYF. The DNA of the CDR3 is TGTGCCAGCAGCGTAGCAGGGGCGTACGAGCAGTACTTC.

Only a few counts were recorded for this clone. The rearrangement uses TRBV6-1 and TRBJ1-2, with D uncertain. V dropped 5 bases and J dropped 6 bases, with 4 bases sitting between them. Per germline, CDR1 MNHNS and CDR2 SASEGT. The CDR3 sequence is 10 residues long. The CDR3 region has the DNA TGTGCCAGCAGTCGGGATGGCTACACCTTC. It yields the protein CASSRDGYTF.

The genes are TRBV7-2 and TRBJ2-1; 10 bases line up with TRBD1. The CDR3 runs 14 residues. The junction had 4 bases not matched to a gene; V was cut back by 5 bases and J by 6 bases. Germline V CDR1 and CDR2: SGHTA, FQGNSA. This CDR3 reads CASSLGTGVNEQFF. CDR3 bases: TGTGCCAGCAGCCTCGGGACAGGGGTCAATGAGCAGTTCTTC.

This sequence joins TRBV18 and TRBJ2-7; D possibly corresponds to TRBD2 (5 bases). CDR3 length: 15 residues. Looked up from germline, CDR1 is KGHSH and CDR2 is LQKENI. Trimming left V 2 bases short and J 3 bases short, with 14 bases between. As DNA, the CDR3 is TGTGCCAGCTCACCATGGACCGGGGTCAACTACGAGCAGTACTTC. Protein: CASSPWTGVNYEQYF.

The rearrangement uses TRBV27 and TRBJ2-2, with D tentatively TRBD1 (5 bases). V was pared by 0 bases and J by 4 bases, with 18 bases between. This CDR3 is built from 18 residues. Germline V lookup: CDR1 MNHEY, CDR2 SMNVEV (reference sequence). The CDR3 here is CASSLSTFRVRSTGELFF. CDR3 DNA: TGTGCCAGCAGTTTATCAACGTTCAGGGTCAGGAGCACCGGGGAGCTGTTTTTT.

The rearrangement joins TRBV6-4 to TRBJ2-7, with 12 bases fitting TRBD2. This CDR3 region has 15 residues. Germline CDR1 and CDR2: MRHNA and SNTAGT. With V trimmed by 4 bases and J by 4 bases, 5 bases remained unmatched. The CDR3 loop reads CASSVTSGSQYEQYF. The CDR3, as DNA: TGTGCCAGCAGTGTGACTAGCGGGAGCCAGTACGAGCAGTACTTC.

The V and J genes are TRBV28 and TRBJ2-7; D is unresolved. Trimming removed 1 base from V and 9 bases from J, with 13 bases in between. This CDR3 has 13 amino acids. Germline V gene data show CDR1 as MDHEN and CDR2 as SYDVKM. CDR3 in amino acids: CASSLSGPSVQYF. In DNA form, the CDR3 reads TGTGCCAGCAGTTTATCGGGTCCTAGTGTGCAGTACTTC. The complete variable domain, with remaining parts taken from reference TRBV28 and TRBJ2-7, reads DVKVTQSSRYLVKRTGEKVFLECVQDMDHENMFWYRQDPGLGLRLIYFSYDVKMKEKGDIPEGYSVSREKKERFSLILESASTNQTSMYLCASSLSGPSVQYFGPGTRLTVT.

The V and J genes are TRBV2 and TRBJ1-2; D is ambiguous. The V end was cut by 6 bases, the J end by 4 bases, with 15 bases between. Germline V gene lookup returns CDR1 SNHLY and CDR2 FYNNEI. The CDR3 extends over 14 amino acids. In nucleotides, the CDR3 is TGTGCCAGCAGAGCTCAAACGCCCCTCTATGGCTACACCTTC. It encodes CASRAQTPLYGYTF.

V is TRBV4-2 and J is TRBJ1-5; D might be TRBD1 (6 bases). This CDR3 is 15 amino acids long. CDR1 is LGHNA and CDR2 is YNFKEQ in the germline V gene. V lost 2 bases and J lost 4, with 12 bases in between. In DNA form, the CDR3 reads TGTGCCAGCAGCCAAATGACAGGAGGAAATCAGCCCCAGCATTTT. Translating it yields CASSQMTGGNQPQHF.

The chain has TRBV7-3 and TRBJ2-3, with 9 bases matching TRBD2. The trim removed 1 base at V and 4 bases at J, leaving 0 bases unmatched. The CDR3 spans 14 residues. Germline assignment: CDR1 SGHTA and CDR2 FQGTGA. The CDR3 region has the DNA TGTGCCAGCAGCTTAAGCGGGAGGGCAGATACGCAGTATTTT. This encodes CASSLSGRADTQYF.

The rearrangement joins TRBV27 to TRBJ2-3; no reliable D call. Germline V gene sequence: CDR1 MNHEY, CDR2 SMNVEV (reference sequence). The CDR3 length is 14 residues. Deletions cut 7 bases from V and 6 bases from J, with 17 bases between. CDR3 sequence reads: CASNPRLAPDTQYF. Here the CDR3 DNA reads TGTGCCAGCAATCCTCGGTTAGCCCCGGATACGCAGTATTTT.